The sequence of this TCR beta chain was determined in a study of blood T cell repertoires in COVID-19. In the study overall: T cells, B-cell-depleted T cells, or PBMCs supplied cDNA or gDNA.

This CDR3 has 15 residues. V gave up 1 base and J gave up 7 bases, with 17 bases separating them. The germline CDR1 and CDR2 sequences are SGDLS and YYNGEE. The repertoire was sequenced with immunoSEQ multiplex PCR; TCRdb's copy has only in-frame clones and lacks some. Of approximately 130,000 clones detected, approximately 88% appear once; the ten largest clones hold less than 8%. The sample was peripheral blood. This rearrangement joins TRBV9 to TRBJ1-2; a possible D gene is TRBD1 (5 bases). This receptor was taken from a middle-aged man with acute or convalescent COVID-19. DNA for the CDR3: TGTGCCAGCAGCGTACCCGTCACAGGTGATAGTGGCTACACCTTC. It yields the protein CASSVPVTGDSGYTF.